The entry that follows covers one T cell receptor (beta chain) sequence. What it recognizes is unknown. Libraries were prepared by immunoSEQ multiplex PCR; TCRdb keeps only in-frame clonotypes and omits some of them. The sample contains tens of thousands of clones, just over 90% of which appear only once. This specimen belongs to a study of cytomegalovirus exposure and HLA in healthy donors. Study-wide findings and caveats: First-cohort TCR clusters were later found to tend to co-occur in the roughly 130 validation repertoires. For cytomegalovirus status, the classifier reportedly gave diagnoses with high specificity and sensitivity.

Sample: PBMCs. This TCR was recovered from a man between 18 and 35 years old in good health and CMV-seronegative.

CDR3 nucleotide sequence: TGTGCCAGCTCACGGGACAGCCCTACAATGAACACTGAAGCTTTCTTT. Translating it yields CASSRDSPTMNTEAFF. V and J are TRBV18 and TRBJ1-1; TRBD1 matches 7 bases. Germline loops: CDR1 KGHSH, CDR2 LQKENI. CDR3 size: 16 residues. V was pared by 4 bases and J by 0 bases, with 8 bases of the junction left unmatched.